This T cell receptor beta chain came from a study of blood T cell repertoires in COVID-19. On the study more broadly: Samples came from the United States, Italy and Spain, spanning acute and convalescent COVID-19. PBMCs, B-cell-depleted T cells, or T cells were the source of the cDNA or gDNA that made up the material.

A few counts support this clone. Trimming took off 4 bases at V and 5 bases at J, with 15 bases between the two ends. Germline CDR1 reads SGHNT; CDR2 reads YYREEE (reference sequence). The CDR3 loop spans 15 amino acids. Authors' data handling: Reference gene primers were amplified, and this amplification served to estimate nucleated cell counts. The protocol was immunoSEQ multiplex PCR, while the TCRdb copy is restricted to in-frame clones and leaves out a portion. The DNA gave D and trimming, while V, J and clone size come from that table. The sample has about 240,000 clones; 75% to 85% are singletons.

The sample consisted of peripheral blood. J is TRBJ1-4 and V is TRBV5-4; a weak D match, TRBD1 (6 bases). The sequence derives from a woman aged 60 to 75 with active or convalescent COVID-19. For the CDR3, the DNA is TGTGCCAGCAGCCCAGGACAGCTTTTAAATGAAAAACTGTTTTTT. Translating it yields CASSPGQLLNEKLFF.